The 26 T cell receptor beta chains presented below share a single source sample, sequenced in a study of cytomegalovirus exposure and HLA in healthy donors. This PCR relied on a set of 60 Vbeta primers and 13 Jbeta primers. Some clones are missing from TCRdb's copy, which holds only in-frame ones; the method was immunoSEQ multiplex PCR. The table lists some 150,000 clones, roughly three quarters of them singletons, with approximately 1.3% in the top ten. Material: PBMCs. The receptors stem from a man between 60 and 75 years old in good health and CMV-seronegative.

CDR3 in amino acids: CASSEGGTSVETQYF. CDR3 coding DNA: TGTGCCAGCAGCGAAGGGGGGACTAGCGTAGAGACCCAGTACTTC. The chain links TRBV9 to TRBJ2-5, with 10 bases aligning to TRBD2. Germline CDR1 reads SGDLS; CDR2 reads YYNGEE. CDR3 length: 15 residues. V was clipped by 3 bases and J by 4 bases; unmatched bases: 6.

This clone was seen a few times. This chain joins TRBV6-1 and TRBJ1-3, with 8 bases aligning to TRBD1. The germline CDR1 and CDR2 sequences are MNHNS and SASEGT. V lost 5 bases, J lost 1 base, and 4 bases stayed unmatched. This CDR3 comprises 15 residues. The CDR3, as DNA: TGTGCCAGCAGTAGGGACAGGATATCTGGAAACACCATATATTTT. The encoded protein is CASSRDRISGNTIYF.

Here the CDR3 DNA reads TGTGCCAGCAGCGGAGGACTAGCTGGAGAGACCCAGTACTTC. Translation: CASSGGLAGETQYF. V is TRBV9 and J is TRBJ2-5, with 8 bases matching TRBD2. Per the germline V gene, CDR1 is SGDLS and CDR2 is YYNGEE. This CDR3 has 14 residues. Losses at the gene ends were 3 bases for V and 4 bases for J; bases not matched to a gene: 5.

J is TRBJ2-3 and V is TRBV5-1; D is ambiguous. V lost 3 bases and J lost 0, with 8 bases in between. This CDR3 is 14 amino acids long. In germline, CDR1 is SGHRS, CDR2 YFSETQ. CDR3 nucleotide sequence: TGCGCCAGCAGCTCGTTTGTAAGCACAGATACGCAGTATTTT. Amino acids: CASSSFVSTDTQYF.

The chain joins TRBV4-3 to TRBJ2-3; the match to TRBD2 covers 8 bases. Germline V lookup: CDR1 LGHNA, CDR2 YSLEER. This CDR3 is 17 amino acids long. The ends lost 0 bases at V and 4 bases at J; junction bases unmatched: 9. The DNA for the CDR3 is TGCGCCAGCAGCCAAGATTGGGCTAGCGGGCCAGCAGATACGCAGTATTTT. It is translated as CASSQDWASGPADTQYF.

The chain employs TRBV6-1 and TRBJ2-5, with a weak D call TRBD1 (5 bases). Between the trimmed V and J ends, which lost 3 bases and 3 bases, there was a span of 8 bases. CDR3 length equals 13 residues. The germline V gene has CDR1 MNHNS and CDR2 SASEGT. The CDR3 loop reads CASSDTREETQYF. CDR3 DNA sequence: TGTGCCAGCAGTGACACCAGGGAAGAGACCCAGTACTTC.

V gene TRBV19 combines with J gene TRBJ1-5, with 7 bases that match TRBD1. The CDR3 is made up of 14 amino acids. The J segment lost 4 bases and the V segment lost 3 bases, leaving 3 bases of the junction unmatched. Germline V gene data show CDR1 as LNHDA and CDR2 as SQIVND (reference sequence). CDR3 in amino acids: CASSMTQGNQPQHF. DNA for the CDR3: TGTGCCAGTAGTATGACACAGGGGAATCAGCCCCAGCATTTT. Looking up the rest from reference TRBV19 and TRBJ1-5 gives the full variable domain: DGGITQSPKYLFRKEGQNVTLSCEQNLNHDAMYWYRQDPGQGLRLIYYSQIVNDFQKGDIAEGYSVSREKKESFPLTVTSAQKNPTAFYLCASSMTQGNQPQHFGDGTRLSIL.

CDR3 region: CASSKPGSTTAGGYTF. CDR3 bases: TGTGCCAGTAGTAAACCGGGCTCCACTACCGCGGGGGGCTACACCTTC. The chain links TRBV19 to TRBJ1-2; D uncertain. Deletions cut 4 bases from V and 8 bases from J, with 23 bases between. In germline, CDR1 is LNHDA, CDR2 SQIVND (reference sequence). This CDR3 contains 16 residues.

Only a few counts were recorded for this clone. The rearrangement uses TRBV18 and TRBJ2-5; TRBD1 matches at 8 bases. Germline V gives CDR1 KGHSH, CDR2 LQKENI. The V and J ends lost 3 bases and 6 bases, in that order; junction bases with no gene match: 15. This CDR3 spans 17 amino acids. The CDR3 sequence is CASSPGQGGTVGKTQYF. In nucleotides, the CDR3 is TGTGCCAGCTCACCCGGACAGGGCGGAACGGTCGGGAAGACCCAGTACTTC.

This chain joins TRBV18 and TRBJ1-5; the D is unclear. Germline V gene lookup returns CDR1 KGHSH and CDR2 LQKENI. CDR3 size: 13 residues. Trimming took off 3 bases at V and 1 base at J, with 4 bases between the two ends. DNA for the CDR3: TGTGCCAGCTCACCTTTAAGCAATCAGCCCCAGCATTTT. Amino acid sequence: CASSPLSNQPQHF.

The chain links TRBV30 to TRBJ2-3; D ambiguous. V lost 0 bases to trimming and J lost 6 bases, with 16 bases between them. Looked up from germline, CDR1 is GTSNPN and CDR2 is SVGIG (reference sequence). The CDR3 runs 15 residues. The CDR3 reads CAWSVDRQASDTQYF. The CDR3 DNA sequence: TGTGCCTGGAGTGTAGATCGGCAGGCGTCGGATACGCAGTATTTT.

This chain joins TRBV7-6 and TRBJ1-1; possible D gene TRBD1, 6 bases. The length of the CDR3 is 18 residues. Germline CDR1 is SGHVS and CDR2 is FNYEAQ. V gave up 2 bases and J gave up 3 bases, with 22 bases separating them. For the CDR3, the DNA is TGTGCCAGCAGCTTAAAGGGGGATCAGGGTTGGGATCACACTGAAGCTTTCTTT. Translated, it gives CASSLKGDQGWDHTEAFF.

The CDR3, as DNA: TGCGCCAGCAGCGTCGAAGGGGCTAGCACAGATACGCAGTATTTT. This encodes CASSVEGASTDTQYF. The chain couples TRBV5-1 to TRBJ2-3; D may be TRBD1 (5 bases). Germline CDR1 and CDR2: SGHRS and YFSETQ. The CDR3 consists of 15 residues. V was cut by 4 bases and J by 0 bases, with 12 bases left in between. Combining the CDR3 with reference TRBV5-1 and TRBJ2-3 gives the whole variable domain KAGVTQTPRYLIKTRGQQVTLSCSPISGHRSVSWYQQTPGQGLQFLFEYFSETQRNKGNFPGRFSGRQFSNSRSEMNVSTLELGDSALYLCASSVEGASTDTQYFGPGTRLTVL.

The rearrangement links TRBV29-1 to TRBJ1-5; weak D call: TRBD1 (5 bases). The CDR3 loop spans 13 amino acids. With 4 bases removed from V and 6 bases from J, the gap between germline ends came to 13 bases. Germline CDR1 SQVTM, CDR2 ANQGSEA. CDR3 sequence (DNA): TGCAGCGTTGGAGAGGGAAGGGGTCAGCCCCAGCATTTT. It is translated as CSVGEGRGQPQHF.

The chain uses TRBV5-1 and TRBJ2-2; the D is unclear. Trimming took 6 bases from V and 7 from J, leaving 13 bases between them. The CDR3 covers 13 residues. Germline V gives CDR1 SGHRS, CDR2 YFSETQ. Here the CDR3 reads CASNNGGGGELFF. The CDR3 DNA reads as TGCGCCAGCAATAACGGCGGTGGCGGGGAGCTGTTTTTT.

The chain recombines TRBV5-4 with TRBJ2-5, with a possible D match to TRBD2 (7 bases). Trimming stripped 2 bases from V and 5 bases from J, with 13 bases between. The CDR3 covers 14 residues. Germline V gene data show CDR1 as SGHNT and CDR2 as YYREEE (reference sequence). The CDR3 loop reads CASSFTGGRETQYF. The CDR3 bases are TGTGCCAGCAGCTTCACGGGGGGCAGGGAGACCCAGTACTTC.

As DNA, the CDR3 is TGTGCCAGCAGCCTAACAGGGGGCGTTTTTAGCAATCAGCCCCAGCATTTT. Amino acids: CASSLTGGVFSNQPQHF. The rearrangement joins TRBV5-6 to TRBJ1-5; 9 nucleotides agree with TRBD1. CDR1 and CDR2 from the germline V gene are SGHDT and YYEEEE. V trimming: 4 bases; J trimming: 0 bases; junction bases outside the gene matches: 8. The CDR3 is 17 amino acids.

This clone was counted a few times. V is TRBV7-2 and J is TRBJ2-3, with TRBD2 identical over 12 bases. The V and J ends lost 5 bases and 0 bases, in that order; junction bases with no gene match: 9. The CDR3 consists of 18 residues. Germline assignment: CDR1 SGHTA and CDR2 FQGNSA. CDR3: CASSPRTSGAPSTDTQYF. CDR3 DNA: TGTGCCAGCAGCCCTAGGACTAGCGGGGCTCCTAGCACAGATACGCAGTATTTT. The variable domain in full, completed from reference TRBV7-2 and TRBJ2-3, reads GAGVSQSPSNKVTEKGKDVELRCDPISGHTALYWYRQSLGQGLEFLIYFQGNSAPDKSGLPSDRFSAERTGGSVSTLTIQRTQQEDSAVYLCASSPRTSGAPSTDTQYFGPGTRLTVL.

The rearrangement links TRBV6-6 to TRBJ2-1, with a weak D call TRBD2 (6 bases). The CDR3 is 13 residues long. The germline V gene has CDR1 MNHNY and CDR2 SVGAGI (reference sequence). V lost 2 bases and J 9 bases, leaving 11 bases between the germline ends. CDR3 coding DNA: TGTGCCAGCAGTTACGGGGGGTTGAGTGAGCAGTTCTTC. This translates into CASSYGGLSEQFF.

The V call is TRBV4-1, the J call TRBJ2-7, with 9 nucleotides matching TRBD1. The CDR3 consists of 16 residues. Germline lookup yields CDR1 MGHRA and CDR2 YSYEKL. Losses at the gene ends were 0 bases for V and 5 bases for J; bases not matched to a gene: 8. CDR3 in amino acids: CASSQEIGTGINEQYF. The DNA for the CDR3 is TGCGCCAGCAGCCAAGAGATAGGGACAGGGATCAACGAGCAGTACTTC.

The genes are TRBV5-6 and TRBJ2-3; D uncertain. V gave up 0 bases and J gave up 0 bases, with 8 bases separating them. CDR1 is SGHDT and CDR2 is YYEEEE in the germline V gene. The CDR3 loop spans 15 amino acids. This chain's CDR3 is CASSLEATSTDTQYF. In DNA form, the CDR3 reads TGTGCCAGCAGCTTGGAAGCGACTAGCACAGATACGCAGTATTTT.

CDR3 in DNA: TGCAGCGTTGGGCTAGCGGGGAACTACGAGCAGTACTTC. It encodes CSVGLAGNYEQYF. The V call is TRBV29-1, the J call TRBJ2-7, with 9 nucleotides matching TRBD2. The junction had 4 bases not matched to a gene; V was cut back by 4 bases and J by 3 bases. CDR1 and CDR2 (germline): SQVTM, ANQGSEA. This CDR3 spans 13 amino acids.

The chain recombines TRBV28 with TRBJ1-4; 9 bases line up with TRBD1. The J segment lost 5 bases and the V segment lost 1 base, leaving 8 bases of the junction unmatched. The CDR3 contains 17 residues. Germline V lookup: CDR1 MDHEN, CDR2 SYDVKM. The CDR3 sequence: CASSLFLVGTGNEKLFF. Here the CDR3 DNA reads TGTGCCAGCAGTTTATTTCTTGTGGGGACAGGGAATGAAAAACTGTTTTTT.

This rearrangement joins TRBV6-5 to TRBJ2-1, with D maybe TRBD2 (5 bases). The CDR3 contains 14 residues. Germline V gene lookup returns CDR1 MNHEY and CDR2 SVGAGI. V gave up 8 bases and J gave up 0 bases, with 11 bases separating them. The CDR3 DNA reads as TGTGCCAGCTCTCCCCGGGGCTCCTACAATGAGCAGTTCTTC. Its translation: CASSPRGSYNEQFF.

This clone was observed a handful of times. This chain links TRBV7-9 with TRBJ2-7; TRBD1 matches 7 bases. This CDR3 has 13 residues. Germline lookup yields CDR1 SEHNR and CDR2 FQNEAQ (reference sequence). CDR3 nucleotide sequence: TGTTCCGGACGGGACAGCCTCTCCTACGAGCAGTACTTC. Translated, it gives CSGRDSLSYEQYF.

CDR3 sequence reads: CASSLRGGRDEQFF. CDR3 bases: TGTGCCAGCAGTCTGCGCGGGGGGCGGGATGAGCAGTTCTTC. The chain has TRBV27 and TRBJ2-1; 8 positions match TRBD2. CDR1 and CDR2 (germline): MNHEY, SMNVEV (reference sequence). J was trimmed by 8 bases and V by 5 bases; bases with no gene match: 8. The CDR3 totals 14 residues.